The 5 T cell receptor beta chains listed next were all sequenced from one sample in a study of beta chain features in type 1 diabetes. The investigators reverse transcribed all of the isolated RNA, so they sequenced expressed TCRB transcripts. The assay was immunoSEQ multiplex PCR, and TCRdb's table has in-frame clones only and misses some. The table has about 340,000 clones, about a tenth seen once. Their recognized antigens are unknown. The study's findings and limits: Type 1 diabetes patients had TCRB CDR3s that were shorter (moderately but significantly so) in all four CD4+ subsets.

The source material was central memory CD4+ T cells from blood. The receptors here all came from a man aged 25 to 45 with type 1 diabetes.

Only a few counts were recorded for this clone. V gene TRBV5-1 combines with J gene TRBJ1-1; D perhaps matches TRBD1 (6 bases). The length of the CDR3 is 17 residues. Germline values: CDR1 SGHRS, CDR2 YFSETQ. V was cut by 0 bases and J by 0 bases, with 15 bases left in between. CDR3 DNA sequence: TGCGCCAGCAGCTTGGACGGGACATTTCTCATGAACACTGAAGCTTTCTTT. It yields the protein CASSLDGTFLMNTEAFF.

This clone showed up just a few times. The chain joins TRBV15 to TRBJ1-5; 7 nucleotides line up with TRBD1. CDR3 length: 15 amino acids. J gave up 6 bases and V 0 bases, and 5 bases lay outside the gene matches. CDR1 and CDR2 (germline): LNHNV, YYDKDF (reference sequence). The chain's CDR3 is CATSRDSQGVQPQHF. For the CDR3, the DNA is TGTGCCACCAGCAGAGATTCCCAGGGGGTTCAGCCCCAGCATTTT.

This clone was counted only a few times. This chain joins TRBV5-6 and TRBJ1-2; D is unclear. CDR3 length equals 12 residues. Germline CDR1 SGHDT, CDR2 YYEEEE. V was clipped by 0 bases and J by 5 bases, with 5 bases between them. The CDR3 region is CASSLGEYGYTF. CDR3 DNA: TGTGCCAGCAGCTTGGGGGAGTATGGCTACACCTTC.

This clone has ten or more counts. The chain links TRBV7-9 to TRBJ2-7, with 7 bases matching TRBD1. The CDR3 has 15 amino acids. Losses at the gene ends were 5 bases for V and 1 base for J; bases not matched to a gene: 8. CDR1 and CDR2 from the germline V gene are SEHNR and FQNEAQ (reference sequence). The CDR3 sequence: CASSRGQDPSYEQYF. The CDR3 DNA sequence: TGTGCCAGCAGCCGAGGACAGGACCCTTCCTACGAGCAGTACTTC.

The chain has TRBV2 and TRBJ2-5; either TRBD1 or TRBD2 may supply D (5 bases each). The germline V and J ends were trimmed by 6 bases and 9 bases, with 14 bases remaining between them. CDR3 length: 12 residues. CDR1 and CDR2 (germline): SNHLY, FYNNEI. The CDR3 region is CASRGFLGAQYF. DNA of the CDR3: TGTGCCAGCAGGGGGTTCCTGGGGGCCCAGTACTTC.